The rows below give T cell receptor beta chains drawn from one sample of a study of a mutant IDH1 vaccine in newly diagnosed glioma. Their specific antigens are unknown. Repertoires were generated with immunoSEQ multiplex PCR, while TCRdb's copy carries only in-frame clones and drops some. The table records 40,000 to 55,000 clones, about 91% of them present only once. Sequenced material: PBMCs, taken from a glioma patient whose treatment included an IDH1 peptide vaccine. These receptors came from a man in his forties or fifties with glioma. Both conserved end residues are part of each CDR3.

j_gene: TRBJ2-7; v_gene: TRBV7-6; CDR3aa: CASSLGPAAGEGEQYF
j_gene: TRBJ2-3; v_gene: TRBV6-5; CDR3aa: CASRPDDIGPQYF
j_gene: TRBJ2-7; v_gene: TRBV5-8; CDR3aa: CASSPTGRYYEQYF
j_gene: TRBJ1-2; v_gene: TRBV7-9; CDR3aa: CASSLVPGTGPNYGYTF
j_gene: TRBJ2-3; v_gene: TRBV19; CDR3aa: CASSIDGSSPDTQYF
j_gene: TRBJ1-5; v_gene: TRBV19; CDR3aa: CASTPLGGVGSNQPQHF
j_gene: TRBJ2-1; v_gene: TRBV19; CDR3aa: CASTPGLAKKNEQFF
j_gene: TRBJ2-5; v_gene: TRBV7-9; CDR3aa: CASSLVAVQETQYF
j_gene: TRBJ1-6; v_gene: TRBV28; CDR3aa: CASSLNTRGSPLHF
j_gene: TRBJ1-6; v_gene: TRBV9; CDR3aa: CASSVVAGGANSPLHF
j_gene: TRBJ1-2; v_gene: TRBV4-2; CDR3aa: CASSQDSHPRDYGYTF
j_gene: TRBJ1-5; v_gene: TRBV27; CDR3aa: CASSGGWNNQPQHF
j_gene: TRBJ2-3; v_gene: TRBV6-5; CDR3aa: CASTKGGSGTDTQYF
j_gene: TRBJ2-7; v_gene: TRBV19; CDR3aa: CATRPGTGRAYEQYF
j_gene: TRBJ2-7; v_gene: TRBV9; CDR3aa: CASSVGAGNYEQYF
j_gene: TRBJ2-5; v_gene: TRBV25-1; CDR3aa: CASSDRISPVGETQYF
j_gene: TRBJ1-4; v_gene: TRBV19; CDR3aa: CASSIPGAGSGEKLFF
j_gene: TRBJ2-5; v_gene: TRBV10-1; CDR3aa: CASSESTAGREQYF
j_gene: TRBJ1-4; v_gene: TRBV4-3; CDR3aa: CASSQDPGQFNEKLFF
j_gene: TRBJ2-1; v_gene: TRBV6-5; CDR3aa: CASSRTSGNYNEQFF
j_gene: TRBJ2-7; v_gene: TRBV29-1; CDR3aa: CSVSQGGNFEQYF
j_gene: TRBJ1-5; v_gene: TRBV28; CDR3aa: CASSLAGTGNQPQHF
j_gene: TRBJ2-1; v_gene: TRBV6-5; CDR3aa: CASSFVTPSYNEQFF
j_gene: TRBJ2-4; v_gene: TRBV7-9; CDR3aa: CASSLGLAGGSPPKNIQYF
j_gene: TRBJ1-4; v_gene: TRBV30; CDR3aa: CAWAEVSIGNVGKLFF
j_gene: TRBJ2-7; v_gene: TRBV27; CDR3aa: CASSLSREEHGEQYF
j_gene: TRBJ2-2; v_gene: TRBV5-4; CDR3aa: CASSVFQGANTGELFF
j_gene: TRBJ1-1; v_gene: TRBV6-6; CDR3aa: CASSYPGWVGTEAFF
j_gene: TRBJ2-1; v_gene: TRBV6-1; CDR3aa: CASSEGTGGMYEQFF
j_gene: TRBJ2-7; v_gene: TRBV11-3; CDR3aa: CASSPGLTYEQYF
j_gene: TRBJ1-6; v_gene: TRBV6-5; CDR3aa: CASSRGVVQNSPLHF
j_gene: TRBJ1-6; v_gene: TRBV15; CDR3aa: CATSREPGTPLHF
j_gene: TRBJ1-1; v_gene: TRBV5-1; CDR3aa: CASSLARGKHTEAFF
j_gene: TRBJ2-3; v_gene: TRBV6-4; CDR3aa: CASSDSSTHTDTQYF
j_gene: TRBJ2-6; v_gene: TRBV9; CDR3aa: CASSVSDRSGANVLTF
j_gene: TRBJ1-1; v_gene: TRBV18; CDR3aa: CASSPSADRNTEAFF
j_gene: TRBJ2-2; v_gene: TRBV2; CDR3aa: CASSARTNTGELFF
j_gene: TRBJ2-5; v_gene: TRBV5-1; CDR3aa: CASSTGTSAQETQYF
j_gene: TRBJ1-2; v_gene: TRBV5-1; CDR3aa: CASSDPAHVSGYTF
j_gene: TRBJ1-6; v_gene: TRBV5-1; CDR3aa: CASSLARDPVNSPLHF
j_gene: TRBJ1-2; v_gene: TRBV7-9; CDR3aa: CASRLSGNQDRNYGYTF
j_gene: TRBJ1-5; v_gene: TRBV28; CDR3aa: CASTPLGTGGRQPQHF
j_gene: TRBJ2-2; v_gene: TRBV9; CDR3aa: CASSVGLANTGELFF
j_gene: TRBJ1-1; v_gene: TRBV30; CDR3aa: CAWSSGWTEAFF
j_gene: TRBJ2-1; v_gene: TRBV6-5; CDR3aa: CASSYSSSGVYNEQFF
j_gene: TRBJ2-6; v_gene: TRBV19; CDR3aa: CASSLGFSGANVLTF
j_gene: TRBJ2-5; v_gene: TRBV10-2; CDR3aa: CASWRGGLRETQYF
j_gene: TRBJ2-5; v_gene: TRBV6-6; CDR3aa: CAGRREGRETQYF
j_gene: TRBJ2-3; v_gene: TRBV5-5; CDR3aa: CASSNGQGRTDTQYF
j_gene: TRBJ2-3; v_gene: TRBV10-1; CDR3aa: CASSERELRSDTQYF
j_gene: TRBJ2-1; v_gene: TRBV19; CDR3aa: CASSPGRDYRQFF
j_gene: TRBJ2-3; v_gene: TRBV9; CDR3aa: CASSGGDTQYF
j_gene: TRBJ1-2; v_gene: TRBV9; CDR3aa: CASSPDMKANYGYTF
j_gene: TRBJ1-1; v_gene: TRBV9; CDR3aa: CASSVEWRRTEAFF
j_gene: TRBJ2-7; v_gene: TRBV27; CDR3aa: CASSYRDEQYF
j_gene: TRBJ1-5; v_gene: TRBV9; CDR3aa: CASSVAGNQPQHF
j_gene: TRBJ2-7; v_gene: TRBV19; CDR3aa: CASSLKGGGEQYF
j_gene: TRBJ2-5; v_gene: TRBV4-1; CDR3aa: CASSRPGLANQETQYF